These 26 T cell receptor beta chains share one sample of origin, sequenced in a study of T-cell memory formation after mild COVID-19. In TCRdb, the 5' RACE reads were re-called with MiXCR into one record per CDR3 protein. Of about 620,000 distinct CDR3 sequences detected, roughly 18% appear once; the ten largest clones hold 12%. Sequenced input: PBMCs or a T cell subset sorted from them (not recorded which). The receptors originated from an adult woman who had mild COVID-19 (a few samples of this study predate the infection). Cell type and time point are not known.

The chain combines TRBV7-9 with TRBJ1-2; unclear D gene. V lost 1 base and J 0 bases, leaving 6 bases between the germline ends. This CDR3 is built from 14 residues. Germline V CDR1 and CDR2: SEHNR, FQNEAQ (reference sequence). This CDR3 is CASSLDPANYGYTF. CDR3 sequence (DNA): TGTGCCAGCAGCTTAGACCCGGCTAACTATGGCTACACCTTC.

This clonotype was seen more than once but under ten times. The gene calls are TRBV12-3 or TRBV12-4 and TRBJ1-4; D is unclear. The CDR3 loop spans 14 amino acids. With 4 bases removed from V and 8 bases from J, the gap between germline ends came to 14 bases. The CDR3 coding sequence is TGTGCCAGCAGTTCTAGTTGGGGTGGGGAAAAACTGTTTTTT. Its protein is CASSSSWGGEKLFF.

This clonotype was observed a handful of times. V gene TRBV5-1 combines with J gene TRBJ1-1; D remains ambiguous. Germline lookup yields CDR1 SGHRS and CDR2 YFSETQ. The CDR3 loop spans 15 amino acids. Between the trimmed V and J ends, which lost 0 bases and 4 bases, there was a span of 13 bases. The CDR3 coding sequence is TGCGCCAGCAGCTTGGGGCGGATTCTGGGCACTGAAGCTTTCTTT. As protein: CASSLGRILGTEAFF.

This clonotype was counted a few times. The chain links TRBV6-5 to TRBJ1-2, with 7 bases matching TRBD1. Unmatched junction bases numbered 4, after V lost 3 bases and J lost 6 bases. Germline CDR1 is MNHEY and CDR2 is SVGAGI. The CDR3 covers 13 residues. The CDR3 DNA reads TGTGCCAGCAGTTATAGGGACAGCAATGGCTACACCTTC. Protein: CASSYRDSNGYTF.

CDR3 nucleotide sequence: TGTGCCAGCAGCCCTAGGGGACCCGGGAGTCCCCCCTATGGCTACACCTTC. Translated, it gives CASSPRGPGSPPYGYTF. The rearrangement joins TRBV5-5 to TRBJ1-2; a possible D gene is TRBD1 (5 bases). CDR3 size: 17 residues. CDR1 SGHKS and CDR2 YYEKEE come from the germline V gene (reference sequence). The V end lost 4 bases, the J end lost 4 bases, and 23 bases lay between the germline ends. The full variable domain, in which reference TRBV5-5 and TRBJ1-2 provide the parts outside the CDR3, is DAGVTQSPTHLIKTRGQQVTLRCSPISGHKSVSWYQQVLGQGPQFIFQYYEKEERGRGNFPDRFSARQFPNYSSELNVNALLLGDSALYLCASSPRGPGSPPYGYTFGSGTRLTVV.

The CDR3 DNA reads as TGTGCCACCAGCAGCGGAGGGTTTGGTTATGGCTACACCTTC. As protein: CATSSGGFGYGYTF. The chain uses TRBV15 and TRBJ1-2; D is unclear. The germline V gene has CDR1 LNHNV and CDR2 YYDKDF (reference sequence). V was shortened by 3 bases and J by 5 bases, with 13 bases between the two germline ends. The CDR3 is 14 amino acids.

This clonotype was seen a handful of times. The chain is built from TRBV9 and TRBJ1-2, with a tentative D call TRBD1 (6 bases). V shed 3 bases and J shed 7 bases, with 16 bases lying between them. The V gene's germline CDR1 is SGDLS and CDR2 YYNGEE. The CDR3 totals 14 residues. The CDR3: CASSALAGVAGYTF. For the CDR3, the DNA is TGTGCCAGCAGCGCCCTAGCAGGGGTTGCTGGCTACACCTTC. Full variable domain (remainder filled in from reference TRBV9 and TRBJ1-2): DSGVTQTPKHLITATGQRVTLRCSPRSGDLSVYWYQQSLDQGLQFLIQYYNGEERAKGNILERFSAQQFPDLHSELNLSSLELGDSALYFCASSALAGVAGYTFGSGTRLTVV.

This rearrangement joins TRBV4-2 to TRBJ2-1; 9 bases match TRBD1. The V and J ends lost 4 bases and 7 bases, in that order; junction bases with no gene match: 8. CDR3 length equals 15 residues. Per germline, CDR1 LGHNA and CDR2 YNFKEQ. CDR3 residues: CASSPGQGSVNEQFF. DNA of the CDR3: TGTGCCAGCAGCCCAGGACAGGGGAGTGTTAATGAGCAGTTCTTC.

The V gene is TRBV27, the J gene TRBJ2-3; D possibly uses TRBD1 or TRBD2 (6 bases each). CDR3 size: 16 residues. The germline V gene has CDR1 MNHEY and CDR2 SMNVEV (reference sequence). Deletions cut 4 bases from V and 6 bases from J, with 20 bases between. The CDR3 is CASSSTSTGALDTQYF. CDR3 DNA: TGTGCCAGCAGTTCCACCAGCACGGGGGCCTTGGATACGCAGTATTTT.

The chain combines TRBV7-9 with TRBJ2-1; possible D gene TRBD1, 5 bases. Trimming left V 7 bases short and J 7 bases short, with 11 bases between. Germline lookup yields CDR1 SEHNR and CDR2 FQNEAQ (reference sequence). The CDR3 extends over 12 amino acids. DNA of the CDR3: TGTGCCAGCACCTTGACAGAAAATGAGCAGTTCTTC. This translates into CASTLTENEQFF. The complete variable domain, with remaining parts taken from reference TRBV7-9 and TRBJ2-1, reads DTGVSQNPRHKITKRGQNVTFRCDPISEHNRLYWYRQTLGQGPEFLTYFQNEAQLEKSRLLSDRFSAERPKGSFSTLEIQRTEQGDSAMYLCASTLTENEQFFGPGTRLTVL.

In its sample, this clonotype was seen many times. The chain is built from TRBV5-4 and TRBJ2-3, with D tentatively TRBD1 (5 bases). Per germline, CDR1 SGHNT and CDR2 YYREEE (reference sequence). The CDR3 has 15 residues. Trimming took off 5 bases at V and 0 bases at J, with 13 bases between the two ends. In nucleotides, the CDR3 is TGTGCCAGCAGGATCAGGGTCGCTAGCACAGATACGCAGTATTTT. Amino acids: CASRIRVASTDTQYF.

This CDR3 reads CASGKALGGSNDEQFF. The CDR3 region has the DNA TGTGCCAGCGGCAAGGCCCTCGGCGGGAGTAACGATGAGCAGTTCTTC. The chain links TRBV7-2 to TRBJ2-1, with 7 bases matching TRBD2. The J segment lost 8 bases and the V segment lost 8 bases, leaving 18 bases of the junction unmatched. Germline V gene data show CDR1 as SGHTA and CDR2 as FQGNSA. This CDR3 spans 16 amino acids.

The chain employs TRBV7-2 and TRBJ2-7, with D possibly TRBD1 on 6 matching bases. Trimming left V 1 base short and J 6 bases short, with 13 bases between. The CDR3 is 14 amino acids. CDR1 SGHTA and CDR2 FQGNSA come from the germline V gene. CDR3: CASSLVLGAGEQYF. As DNA, the CDR3 is TGTGCCAGCAGCTTAGTTCTGGGGGCGGGCGAGCAGTACTTC.

This clonotype was detected only a few times. This chain links TRBV6-5 with TRBJ2-7; weak D call: TRBD2 (5 bases). From germline, CDR1 is MNHEY and CDR2 SVGAGI. This CDR3 spans 15 amino acids. Trimming took 5 bases from V and 4 from J, leaving 18 bases between them. In nucleotides, the CDR3 is TGTGCCAGCAGTAGGGATTGGGCTAGCTCGTACGAGCAGTACTTC. Amino acids: CASSRDWASSYEQYF.

The chain uses TRBV12-3 or TRBV12-4 and TRBJ1-2; D gene ambiguous. There are 12 residues in the CDR3. The V end was cut by 6 bases, the J end by 0 bases, with 5 bases between. The CDR3 sequence is CASRGANYGYTF. For the CDR3, the DNA is TGTGCCAGCAGAGGTGCTAACTATGGCTACACCTTC.

This clonotype was counted many times. The rearrangement uses TRBV7-3 and TRBJ2-3, with D uncertain. There are 20 residues in the CDR3. The V gene's germline CDR1 is SGHTA and CDR2 FQGTGA. V gave up 4 bases and J gave up 1 base, with 27 bases separating them. The CDR3 protein is CASSSLGRHHSSRGTDTQYF. The CDR3 nucleotides read TGTGCCAGCAGCTCACTTGGTCGTCACCACAGTTCCCGAGGCACAGATACGCAGTATTTT.

The rearrangement links TRBV7-8 to TRBJ1-1; 9 bases match TRBD1. This CDR3 contains 14 residues. Trimming took 3 bases from V and 4 from J; bases not matched to a gene: 3. The germline gives CDR1 SGHVS, CDR2 FQNEAQ. CDR3 residues: CASSFTDRGTEAFF. CDR3 in DNA: TGTGCCAGCAGCTTTACGGACAGGGGCACTGAAGCTTTCTTT.

This clonotype occurred a few times. The V gene is TRBV3-1, the J gene TRBJ2-5; 11 nucleotides line up with TRBD1. Germline V lookup: CDR1 LGHDT, CDR2 YNNKEL (reference sequence). This CDR3 has 17 residues. Trimming took 4 bases from V and 2 from J; bases not matched to a gene: 9. The CDR3 sequence is CASSPTGQGARQETQYF. The CDR3 DNA reads as TGTGCCAGCAGCCCTACAGGACAGGGGGCAAGACAAGAGACCCAGTACTTC.

This clonotype was seen only once. The chain recombines TRBV4-3 with TRBJ1-4, with D perhaps TRBD1 (5 bases). V lost 0 bases to trimming and J lost 4 bases, with 18 bases between them. The CDR3 extends over 18 amino acids. The germline CDR1 and CDR2 sequences are LGHNA and YSLEER. Here the CDR3 reads CASSQDSSQGTRNEKLFF. Here the CDR3 DNA reads TGCGCCAGCAGCCAAGATTCCTCCCAGGGCACCCGTAATGAAAAACTGTTTTTT.

The chain uses TRBV3-1 and TRBJ2-1, with D maybe TRBD1 (6 bases). V was shortened by 4 bases and J by 11 bases, with 24 bases between the two germline ends. CDR3 length: 16 amino acids. Per the germline V gene, CDR1 is LGHDT and CDR2 is YNNKEL (reference sequence). CDR3 DNA: TGTGCCAGCAGCCGTCTCCCGACAGGTGGGGACGGTCAGCAGTTCTTC. Protein product: CASSRLPTGGDGQQFF.

This clonotype was detected ten times or more. This chain joins TRBV7-9 and TRBJ2-7; 7 bases agree with TRBD1. This CDR3 has 14 residues. The V segment lost 7 bases and the J segment 5 bases; nucleotides outside the gene matches: 11. CDR1 and CDR2 from the germline V gene are SEHNR and FQNEAQ (reference sequence). Written as DNA, the CDR3 is TGTGCCAGCACCCCCATCCGGGACAGCAACGAGCAGTACTTC. Translating gives CASTPIRDSNEQYF.

The chain carries TRBV2 and TRBJ1-2; 7 bases are a match to TRBD1. In germline, CDR1 is SNHLY, CDR2 FYNNEI. V shed 5 bases, J shed 6 bases, and the junction held 9 bases outside the gene matches. The CDR3 is made up of 14 amino acids. The CDR3 DNA reads as TGTGCCAGCAGTATGGGACAGACGACGGATGGCTACACCTTC. It codes for CASSMGQTTDGYTF.

This clonotype came up a few times. V and J are TRBV5-1 and TRBJ2-5; 7 bases are shared with TRBD2. CDR1 and CDR2 from the germline V gene are SGHRS and YFSETQ. This CDR3 region has 14 residues. Trimming at V came to 5 bases and at J to 0 bases, leaving 4 bases not matched to a gene. CDR3 in DNA: TGCGCCAGCAGGGCGCGGGGGAACCAAGAGACCCAGTACTTC. Amino acids: CASRARGNQETQYF.

The CDR3 coding sequence is TGTGCCATCAGTGAGTCGGCCCGCACAGCCAGCACAGATACGCAGTATTTT. Amino acid sequence: CAISESARTASTDTQYF. This chain links TRBV10-3 with TRBJ2-3; D call uncertain. Germline assignment: CDR1 ENHRY and CDR2 SYGVKD. Trimming cost V 0 bases and J 0 bases, with 13 bases left between them. The CDR3 length is 17 residues.

This chain links TRBV6-5 with TRBJ1-1; D possibly corresponds to TRBD1 (5 bases). This CDR3 comprises 13 residues. CDR1 and CDR2 from the germline V gene are MNHEY and SVGAGI. Trimming removed 4 bases at V and 3 bases at J, with 9 bases between. The CDR3 coding sequence is TGTGCCAGCAGTTGGGGGACCTACACTGAAGCTTTCTTT. Protein: CASSWGTYTEAFF.

The chain recombines TRBV24-1 with TRBJ2-5, with 7 nucleotides matching TRBD2. Per the germline V gene, CDR1 is KGHDR and CDR2 is SFDVKD. After removal of 4 bases from V and 2 bases from J, the junction contained 6 bases not matched to a gene. CDR3 length: 15 residues. The CDR3 nucleotides are TGTGCCACCAGTGACGAGGAGGGAGGGCAAGAGACCCAGTACTTC. Protein sequence: CATSDEEGGQETQYF.